What follows are 26 T cell receptor beta chains derived from one specimen sequenced in a study of OX40 agonist ivuxolimab in advanced cancers. Data came from immunoSEQ multiplex PCR; TCRdb stores just in-frame clones and leaves some out. The table shows some 77,000 clones, with approximately 95% occurring only once. The specimen comprised CD4+ or CD8+ T cells sorted from blood, sampled in a trial of the OX40 agonist ivuxolimab. The receptors were sampled from an adult with an advanced solid tumor such as melanoma, head and neck, liver or kidney cancer.

The chain employs TRBV5-1 and TRBJ2-1, with D maybe TRBD1 (5 bases). The V and J ends lost 6 bases and 4 bases respectively, with 14 bases between them. This CDR3 is built from 14 residues. Germline V lookup: CDR1 SGHRS, CDR2 YFSETQ. The CDR3 region is CASNAGSGYNEQFF. In DNA, the CDR3 is TGCGCCAGCAACGCAGGGTCCGGATACAATGAGCAGTTCTTC.

The rearrangement joins TRBV6-6 to TRBJ1-4; D remains unclear. This CDR3 is built from 16 residues. Trimming took off 5 bases at V and 4 bases at J, with 17 bases between the two ends. Per the germline V gene, CDR1 is MNHNY and CDR2 is SVGAGI (reference sequence). CDR3 coding DNA: TGTGCCAGCAGTCCCCATCAAAACAGCGGTAATGAAAAACTGTTTTTT. Protein: CASSPHQNSGNEKLFF.

The chain recombines TRBV6-1 with TRBJ2-3; tentatively, D is TRBD1 (5 bases). Trimming took off 3 bases at V and 1 base at J, with 11 bases between the two ends. The CDR3 extends over 15 amino acids. Germline CDR1 MNHNS, CDR2 SASEGT. Written as DNA, the CDR3 is TGTGCCAGCAGTGATTCAGGGATTGGCACAGATACGCAGTATTTT. Translating gives CASSDSGIGTDTQYF.

The V and J genes are TRBV28 and TRBJ1-3; possibly TRBD1 for D (5 bases). V lost 4 bases to trimming and J lost 0 bases, with 13 bases between them. The CDR3 spans 16 residues. Germline CDR1 reads MDHEN; CDR2 reads SYDVKM. DNA for the CDR3: TGTGCCAGCAGTTCCTTTCCGGGGACCTCTGGAAACACCATATATTTT. It encodes CASSSFPGTSGNTIYF.

This clone showed up just once. The CDR3 DNA sequence: TGTGCCAGCAGCTTGGTGGGGGGCAGCTCCTACGAGCAGTACTTC. Translated, it gives CASSLVGGSSYEQYF. The V call is TRBV5-5, the J call TRBJ2-7; possibly TRBD1 or TRBD2 for D (6 bases each). Germline CDR1 SGHKS, CDR2 YYEKEE (reference sequence). V shed 0 bases and J shed 0 bases, with 10 bases lying between them. There are 15 residues in the CDR3.

This chain links TRBV28 with TRBJ2-3; D is undetermined. Germline V lookup: CDR1 MDHEN, CDR2 SYDVKM. The CDR3 spans 13 residues. V was cut by 7 bases and J by 2 bases, with 10 bases left in between. This chain's CDR3 is CASKDGITDTQYF. The CDR3, as DNA: TGTGCCAGCAAGGACGGAATCACAGATACGCAGTATTTT.

This clone was seen only once. This chain uses TRBV25-1 with TRBJ2-7; D unresolved. The CDR3 is 13 amino acids. Germline values: CDR1 MGHDK, CDR2 SYGVNS. The V end lost 1 base, the J end lost 4 bases, and 8 bases lay between the germline ends. Here the CDR3 DNA reads TGTGCCAGCAGTGAATCTCCACGGTACGAGCAGTACTTC. Its translation: CASSESPRYEQYF.

This chain links TRBV5-4 with TRBJ1-4; the D gene is possibly TRBD1 (5 bases). Between the trimmed V and J ends, which lost 0 bases and 8 bases, there was a span of 14 bases. Germline assignment: CDR1 SGHNT and CDR2 YYREEE (reference sequence). This CDR3 is 15 amino acids long. CDR3 residues: CASSLGAGQGEKLFF. In DNA, the CDR3 is TGTGCCAGCAGCTTGGGTGCAGGCCAGGGCGAAAAACTGTTTTTT.

The chain recombines TRBV10-3 with TRBJ2-7, with D perhaps given as TRBD1 or TRBD2 (5 bases each). This CDR3 is built from 15 residues. With 6 bases removed from V and 7 bases from J, the gap between germline ends came to 22 bases. Per germline, CDR1 ENHRY and CDR2 SYGVKD. The CDR3 loop reads CAISQPTRDPGEQYF. CDR3 bases: TGTGCCATCAGCCAACCTACACGGGATCCAGGGGAGCAGTACTTC.

The V call is TRBV2, the J call TRBJ1-2, with 11 positions matching TRBD1. This CDR3 is built from 16 residues. V was clipped by 4 bases and J by 7 bases; unmatched bases: 11. Looked up from germline, CDR1 is SNHLY and CDR2 is FYNNEI. CDR3 in DNA: TGTGCCAGCAGTGGAGCGAAGGACAGGGGGCCGGGTGGCTACACCTTC. As protein: CASSGAKDRGPGGYTF.

This sequence joins TRBV14 and TRBJ1-6, with unresolved D. The CDR3 totals 13 residues. Germline V lookup: CDR1 SGHDN, CDR2 FVKESK. The V and J ends lost 1 base and 6 bases respectively, with 4 bases between them. The CDR3 spells CASSQGLNSPLHF. CDR3 nucleotide sequence: TGTGCCAGCAGCCAAGGTCTTAATTCACCCCTCCACTTT. The full variable domain, in which reference TRBV14 and TRBJ1-6 provide the parts outside the CDR3, is EAGVTQFPSHSVIEKGQTVTLRCDPISGHDNLYWYRRVMGKEIKFLLHFVKESKQDESGMPNNRFLAERTGGTYSTLKVQPAELEDSGVYFCASSQGLNSPLHFGNGTRLTVT.

This clone appeared a single time. The chain employs TRBV5-5 and TRBJ2-3; 10 bases line up with TRBD2. The trim removed 0 bases at V and 3 bases at J, leaving 13 bases unmatched. Germline loops: CDR1 SGHKS, CDR2 YYEKEE (reference sequence). CDR3 size: 19 residues. The CDR3 bases are TGTGCCAGCAGCTTGGGTAGCGGGAGGCGACGCGGTATGACAGATACGCAGTATTTT. This translates into CASSLGSGRRRGMTDTQYF.

This chain joins TRBV5-6 and TRBJ1-4, with D perhaps matching TRBD1 (5 bases). Between the trimmed V and J ends, which lost 3 bases and 5 bases, there was a span of 11 bases. The CDR3 sequence is 14 residues long. Germline V gene data show CDR1 as SGHDT and CDR2 as YYEEEE. Here the CDR3 reads CASSSFRQNEKLFF. In DNA form, the CDR3 reads TGTGCCAGCAGCTCGTTTAGACAGAATGAAAAACTGTTTTTT.

V usage is TRBV27 and J usage is TRBJ1-1; tentative D call: TRBD1 (5 bases). This CDR3 region has 14 residues. V dropped 5 bases and J dropped 6 bases, with 16 bases sitting between them. Per germline, CDR1 MNHEY and CDR2 SMNVEV (reference sequence). CDR3 nucleotide sequence: TGTGCCAGCAGTCCCCCGGAGGGGAGGGCTGAAGCTTTCTTT. Translating it yields CASSPPEGRAEAFF.

The chain has TRBV19 and TRBJ1-1; D not resolved. The CDR3 extends over 15 amino acids. CDR1 and CDR2 (germline): LNHDA, SQIVND (reference sequence). V lost 7 bases and J 1 base, leaving 16 bases between the germline ends. The CDR3 loop reads CASKPLRHPNTEAFF. The CDR3 DNA reads as TGTGCCAGTAAACCCCTTCGGCACCCGAACACTGAAGCTTTCTTT.

This clone was observed a single time. This rearrangement joins TRBV7-9 to TRBJ2-7; 8 bases map to TRBD1. Looked up from germline, CDR1 is SEHNR and CDR2 is FQNEAQ (reference sequence). There are 17 residues in the CDR3. The V and J ends lost 4 bases and 3 bases, in that order; junction bases with no gene match: 14. The CDR3 DNA reads as TGTGCCAGCAGCTCGACCTTAAACAGGGGGTATATCTACGAGCAGTACTTC. Residues: CASSSTLNRGYIYEQYF.

The genes are TRBV29-1 and TRBJ2-1; the D gene is possibly TRBD2 (5 bases). Trimming stripped 1 base from V and 5 bases from J, with 9 bases between. Looked up from germline, CDR1 is SQVTM and CDR2 is ANQGSEA. This CDR3 is 13 amino acids long. CDR3 bases: TGCAGCGTTGAAGGGACTGCTAACAATGAGCAGTTCTTC. Its protein product is CSVEGTANNEQFF.

This sequence joins TRBV11-2 and TRBJ2-7; a weak D match, TRBD2 (6 bases). Trimming shortened V by 2 bases and J by 7 bases, and 21 bases separated the two germline ends. CDR3 length equals 16 residues. Germline V gene sequence: CDR1 SGHAT, CDR2 FQNNGV. CDR3 amino acids: CASSLIAGTSDAEQYF. The CDR3 bases are TGTGCCAGCAGCTTAATAGCCGGGACTTCAGACGCGGAGCAGTACTTC.

The chain carries TRBV10-3 and TRBJ2-5; the D is unclear. Germline values: CDR1 ENHRY, CDR2 SYGVKD. The CDR3 is 12 amino acids. Trimming shortened V by 0 bases and J by 5 bases, and 4 bases separated the two germline ends. The CDR3 loop reads CAISESGETQYF. The CDR3 nucleotides read TGTGCCATCAGTGAGTCTGGGGAGACCCAGTACTTC.

V is TRBV28 and J is TRBJ2-2; maybe TRBD2 (7 bases). Germline CDR1 and CDR2: MDHEN and SYDVKM. The CDR3 extends over 15 amino acids. The V end lost 6 bases, the J end lost 5 bases, and 16 bases lay between the germline ends. This CDR3 reads CASRHPGGLTGELFF. CDR3 bases: TGTGCCAGCAGACACCCGGGGGGCCTAACCGGGGAGCTGTTTTTT. Combining the CDR3 with reference TRBV28 and TRBJ2-2 gives the whole variable domain DVKVTQSSRYLVKRTGEKVFLECVQDMDHENMFWYRQDPGLGLRLIYFSYDVKMKEKGDIPEGYSVSREKKERFSLILESASTNQTSMYLCASRHPGGLTGELFFGEGSRLTVL.

This chain uses TRBV28 with TRBJ2-7; possible D gene TRBD1, 6 bases. Germline V gene sequence: CDR1 MDHEN, CDR2 SYDVKM. Trimming cost V 7 bases and J 0 bases, with 10 bases left between them. This CDR3 is built from 13 residues. The CDR3 is CASNGQRSYEQYF. As DNA, the CDR3 is TGTGCCAGCAACGGACAGCGCTCCTACGAGCAGTACTTC.

The genes are TRBV29-1 and TRBJ2-6, with no clear D. The ends were cut back, 0 bases at V and 0 bases at J, with 9 bases in the middle. The CDR3 loop spans 16 amino acids. Germline CDR1 is SQVTM and CDR2 is ANQGSEA. CDR3 DNA: TGCAGCGTTGAAGATTTGGGGTACTCTGGGGCCAACGTCCTGACTTTC. Encoded protein: CSVEDLGYSGANVLTF.

V is TRBV25-1 and J is TRBJ1-3, with 7 bases lining up with TRBD1. The V gene end was trimmed by 4 bases and the J gene end by 8 bases; junction bases not matched to a gene: 11. Germline CDR1 MGHDK, CDR2 SYGVNS. This CDR3 is built from 15 residues. The CDR3 sequence: CASSGGQEQVDTIYF. The CDR3 DNA reads as TGTGCCAGCAGTGGTGGACAGGAACAGGTAGACACCATATATTTT.

The chain links TRBV7-9 to TRBJ2-5, with D uncertain. V was trimmed by 4 bases and J by 4 bases, leaving 10 bases between them. Germline V gene sequence: CDR1 SEHNR, CDR2 FQNEAQ (reference sequence). The CDR3 is made up of 13 amino acids. The CDR3 protein is CASSSPPLETQYF. The CDR3 DNA sequence: TGTGCCAGCAGCTCACCCCCCCTAGAGACCCAGTACTTC.

This clone was observed a single time. This chain links TRBV7-7 with TRBJ1-4, with D tentatively TRBD1 (5 bases). The CDR3 runs to 15 residues. The V gene lost 5 bases and the J gene lost 6 bases, with 16 bases spanning the gap. Germline CDR1 reads SSHAT; CDR2 reads FNYEAQ (reference sequence). CDR3 sequence: CASSQSGGFDEKLFF. The DNA of the CDR3 is TGTGCCAGCAGCCAGTCTGGGGGTTTCGATGAAAAACTGTTTTTT.

J is TRBJ1-5 and V is TRBV7-8, with D hard to call. This CDR3 is 12 amino acids long. CDR1 is SGHVS and CDR2 is FQNEAQ in the germline V gene. Trimming removed 0 bases at V and 8 bases at J, with 5 bases between. The CDR3 protein is CASSLALKPQHF. The CDR3 DNA sequence: TGTGCCAGCAGCTTAGCGCTTAAGCCCCAGCATTTT.